The 9 T cell receptor beta chains below come from one sample, sequenced in a study of control samples from healthy donors and cancer patients. Only in-frame clones appear in the TCRdb table, and some are missing; sequencing was by immunoSEQ multiplex PCR. This sample yields more than 65,000 clones, of which 75% to 85% are seen a single time; 15% to 17% belongs to the top ten. The sequencing input was blood. Source of these receptors: a man aged 55 to 70 in good health.

The CDR3: CASSRRGAGIPNEQYF. The CDR3 coding sequence is TGCGCCAGCAGCCGCAGGGGCGCGGGCATTCCCAACGAGCAGTACTTC. The rearrangement links TRBV4-1 to TRBJ2-7; possibly TRBD1 for D (6 bases). Germline V gene sequence: CDR1 MGHRA, CDR2 YSYEKL. V dropped 4 bases and J dropped 5 bases, with 21 bases sitting between them. This CDR3 region has 16 residues.

The rearrangement joins TRBV19 to TRBJ1-1; TRBD1 aligns across 9 bases. Germline V lookup: CDR1 LNHDA, CDR2 SQIVND (reference sequence). The CDR3 loop spans 15 amino acids. V trimming: 7 bases; J trimming: 0 bases; junction bases outside the gene matches: 6. The DNA of the CDR3 is TGTGCCAGTATCCGACAGGGGGGCTTGAACACTGAAGCTTTCTTT. It is translated as CASIRQGGLNTEAFF.

This clone occurred once. The chain carries TRBV11-2 and TRBJ2-3; D uncertain. Germline CDR1 and CDR2: SGHAT and FQNNGV. The CDR3 consists of 12 residues. Deletions cut 4 bases from V and 7 bases from J, with 9 bases between. The CDR3 sequence is CASSSPTYTQYF. DNA of the CDR3: TGTGCCAGCAGCTCCCCAACGTATACGCAGTATTTT.

J is TRBJ2-2 and V is TRBV9, with 9 bases identical to TRBD2. The germline V gene encodes CDR1 SGDLS and CDR2 YYNGEE. J gave up 0 bases and V 3 bases, and 0 bases lay outside the gene matches. The CDR3 has 15 amino acids. CDR3 bases: TGTGCCAGCAGCGGACTAGCGGCGAACACCGGGGAGCTGTTTTTT. As protein: CASSGLAANTGELFF.

The rearrangement links TRBV28 to TRBJ1-2; a weak D match, TRBD1 (6 bases). Looked up from germline, CDR1 is MDHEN and CDR2 is SYDVKM. Trimming took off 5 bases at V and 1 base at J, with 14 bases between the two ends. The CDR3 length is 15 residues. The CDR3 spells CASSQPQQGNYGYTF. CDR3 bases: TGTGCCAGCAGTCAACCGCAACAGGGTAACTATGGCTACACCTTC.

This sequence joins TRBV19 and TRBJ2-3; D tentatively fits TRBD1 or TRBD2 (6 bases each). V gave up 7 bases and J gave up 2 bases, with 22 bases separating them. This CDR3 is built from 17 residues. Germline V gene sequence: CDR1 LNHDA, CDR2 SQIVND (reference sequence). The CDR3 DNA is TGTGCCAGTACCCCTCAGGCCGGGGGCCGATTCACAGATACGCAGTATTTT. Translation gives CASTPQAGGRFTDTQYF.

V gene TRBV13 combines with J gene TRBJ2-3; no firm D call. CDR1 PRHDT and CDR2 FYEKMQ come from the germline V gene (reference sequence). The CDR3 is made up of 12 amino acids. Deletions cut 1 base from V and 4 bases from J, with 3 bases between. The CDR3 sequence is CASSLESDTQYF. CDR3 sequence (DNA): TGTGCCAGCAGCTTAGAATCAGATACGCAGTATTTT.

This chain links TRBV7-7 with TRBJ2-5; 7 bases align to TRBD1. The length of the CDR3 is 15 residues. Germline V gene data show CDR1 as SSHAT and CDR2 as FNYEAQ (reference sequence). V lost 4 bases to trimming and J lost 2 bases; unmatched junction nucleotides: 7. CDR3 amino acids: CASSSGQAEQETQYF. DNA of the CDR3: TGTGCCAGCAGCTCCGGACAGGCCGAACAAGAGACCCAGTACTTC.

The V and J genes are TRBV30 and TRBJ2-1; 11 positions agree with TRBD2. V lost 1 base, J lost 8 bases, and 7 bases stayed unmatched. The CDR3 length is 15 residues. Germline V lookup: CDR1 GTSNPN, CDR2 SVGIG (reference sequence). CDR3: CAWSGLAGRRHEQFF. In nucleotides, the CDR3 is TGTGCCTGGAGTGGACTAGCGGGACGCCGCCATGAGCAGTTCTTC.